This T cell receptor (beta chain) came from a study of technical replicates of blood from several donors. The CDR3 length is 14 residues. V was cut by 4 bases and J by 0 bases, with 9 bases left in between. Germline V gives CDR1 MNHEY, CDR2 SVGAGI. Assay used: immunoSEQ multiplex PCR; TCRdb lists only in-frame clones, some missing. The sample holds approximately 50,000 clones, around 95% seen once. Sequencing was done on a sample of T cells isolated from PBMCs. The chain uses TRBV6-5 and TRBJ2-5; D is possibly TRBD2 (5 bases). The receptor was isolated from a human donor in good health. This CDR3 reads CASSLGEYQETQYF. DNA of the CDR3: TGTGCCAGCAGTTTGGGAGAGTACCAAGAGACCCAGTACTTC.